Below, 28 T cell receptor beta chains from the same sample are listed, as sequenced in a study of Graves' ophthalmopathy and Graves' hyperthyroidism. Amplified material comprised TCR beta CDR3 regions derived from RNA transcripts. Second-round multiplex PCR followed a first-round RT-PCR using HTBI primers. A single record per CDR3 protein comes from TCRdb applying MiXCR to the multiplex PCR reads. This table has 350,000 to 400,000 distinct CDR3 sequences, 15% appearing once. Sequenced material: peripheral blood. These receptors all come from a woman under 30 with stable Graves' hyperthyroidism.

This clonotype was picked up a small number of times. The genes are TRBV11-3 and TRBJ1-5; no definite D call. The CDR3 length is 15 residues. The V gene lost 5 bases and the J gene lost 1 base, with 12 bases spanning the gap. Per the germline V gene, CDR1 is SGHNT and CDR2 is YENEEA. CDR3: CASSPYSDSNQPQHF. DNA of the CDR3: TGTGCCAGCAGCCCGTACTCTGACAGCAATCAGCCCCAGCATTTT.

In DNA, the CDR3 is TGTGCCAGCAGTCGCCGGGACACGGTGGGGGAGCAGTACTTC. It yields the protein CASSRRDTVGEQYF. V and J are TRBV12-3 or TRBV12-4 and TRBJ2-7, with D possibly being TRBD1 (6 bases). The CDR3 runs 14 residues. Trimming shortened V by 5 bases and J by 7 bases, and 18 bases separated the two germline ends.

This clonotype was picked up many times. The J gene is TRBJ2-5, the V gene TRBV7-2; TRBD1 aligns across 12 bases. Trimming cost V 3 bases and J 4 bases; bases outside gene matches: 6. The CDR3 has 16 amino acids. Germline V gene sequence: CDR1 SGHTA, CDR2 FQGNSA. The CDR3 protein is CASSLGQGAGGETQYF. As DNA, the CDR3 is TGTGCCAGCAGCTTGGGACAGGGGGCTGGAGGAGAGACCCAGTACTTC. The full variable domain, in which reference TRBV7-2 and TRBJ2-5 provide the parts outside the CDR3, is GAGVSQSPSNKVTEKGKDVELRCDPISGHTALYWYRQSLGQGLEFLIYFQGNSAPDKSGLPSDRFSAERTGGSVSTLTIQRTQQEDSAVYLCASSLGQGAGGETQYFGPGTRLLVL.

This clonotype turned up a few times. The chain is built from TRBV5-1 and TRBJ2-5, with no clear D. From germline, CDR1 is SGHRS and CDR2 YFSETQ. The CDR3 extends over 15 amino acids. V was clipped by 0 bases and J by 2 bases, with 11 bases between them. The CDR3 sequence is CASSLALSPQETQYF. CDR3 bases: TGCGCCAGCAGCTTGGCGTTGAGCCCTCAAGAGACCCAGTACTTC. Combining the CDR3 with reference TRBV5-1 and TRBJ2-5 gives the whole variable domain KAGVTQTPRYLIKTRGQQVTLSCSPISGHRSVSWYQQTPGQGLQFLFEYFSETQRNKGNFPGRFSGRQFSNSRSEMNVSTLELGDSALYLCASSLALSPQETQYFGPGTRLLVL.

This clonotype was recorded at least ten times. V gene TRBV12-3 or TRBV12-4 combines with J gene TRBJ1-5; 10 nucleotides agree with TRBD1. Trimming cost V 5 bases and J 2 bases; bases outside gene matches: 6. The CDR3 is 16 amino acids. CDR3 region: CASSPRGQGGNQPQHF. In DNA, the CDR3 is TGTGCCAGCAGTCCCCGCGGACAGGGGGGCAATCAGCCCCAGCATTTT.

The chain links TRBV7-6 to TRBJ2-2; weak D call: TRBD1 (6 bases). Trimming stripped 2 bases from V and 7 bases from J, with 20 bases between. The CDR3 is 17 residues long. In germline, CDR1 is SGHVS, CDR2 FNYEAQ. The CDR3 here is CASSLYSAGVAVGELFF. The CDR3 DNA is TGTGCCAGCAGCTTATATTCGGCAGGGGTGGCTGTCGGGGAGCTGTTTTTT.

This clonotype was seen repeatedly, ten times or more. The chain links TRBV9 to TRBJ1-1; the D gene is possibly TRBD1 (5 bases). Per the germline V gene, CDR1 is SGDLS and CDR2 is YYNGEE. This CDR3 comprises 15 residues. Trimming removed 4 bases from V and 4 bases from J, with 17 bases in between. The CDR3 DNA is TGTGCCAGCAGCCCTTCCGGGGGTTGGATCACTGAAGCTTTCTTT. Translating it yields CASSPSGGWITEAFF.

This clonotype was recorded a few times. This chain joins TRBV10-1 and TRBJ2-7, with TRBD1 matching 9 bases. V shed 11 bases and J 1 base; nucleotides not matched to a gene: 9. This CDR3 region has 14 residues. The V gene's germline CDR1 is WNHNN and CDR2 SYGVQD (reference sequence). CDR3 residues: CARARTGASYEQYF. As DNA, the CDR3 is TGCGCCCGCGCCAGGACAGGGGCGTCCTACGAGCAGTACTTC.

This clonotype was counted ten times or more. The chain uses TRBV11-3 and TRBJ2-7; 7 bases agree with TRBD1. The V and J ends lost 5 bases and 4 bases, in that order; junction bases with no gene match: 14. Germline CDR1 is SGHNT and CDR2 is YENEEA. CDR3 length equals 16 residues. CDR3 sequence reads: CASSPKDRDRPYEQYF. The CDR3 nucleotides read TGTGCCAGCAGCCCCAAAGACCGGGACAGACCATACGAGCAGTACTTC.

This clonotype was observed many times. The chain couples TRBV29-1 to TRBJ1-2; tentative D call: TRBD1 (5 bases). Germline CDR1 SQVTM, CDR2 ANQGSEA. CDR3 length: 17 amino acids. Between the trimmed V and J ends, which lost 0 bases and 1 base, there was a span of 18 bases. CDR3 nucleotides: TGCAGCGTTGAAGATCGGGTCAGGGTCCTCTTTAACTATGGCTACACCTTC. It specifies CSVEDRVRVLFNYGYTF.

The rearrangement links TRBV6-2 or TRBV6-3 to TRBJ2-2, with 7 bases lining up with TRBD1. J gave up 5 bases and V 7 bases, and 7 bases lay outside the gene matches. CDR1 is MNHEY and CDR2 is SVGEGT in the germline V gene. The CDR3 totals 14 residues. The CDR3 DNA is TGTGCCAGCACTCAGGGGGTGAGAACCGGGGAGCTGTTTTTT. The encoded protein is CASTQGVRTGELFF.

The gene calls are TRBV12-3 or TRBV12-4 and TRBJ1-1; D is undetermined. Between the trimmed V and J ends, which lost 6 bases and 6 bases, there was a span of 8 bases. The CDR3 is 11 residues long. As DNA, the CDR3 is TGTGCCAGCAGACGGGTTGCTGAAGCTTTCTTT. It is translated as CASRRVAEAFF.

As DNA, the CDR3 is TGTGTCCGCAGTTCCGACAGGGGCTACGAGCAGTACTTC. Its protein product is CVRSSDRGYEQYF. This chain links TRBV27 with TRBJ2-7; TRBD1 matches at 8 bases. Germline V gene lookup returns CDR1 MNHEY and CDR2 SMNVEV (reference sequence). There are 13 residues in the CDR3.

This clonotype was seen a single time. The germline gene is not matched at one end of the junction; a read error may be the cause. The chain joins TRBV27 to TRBJ1-1; no clear D. In germline, CDR1 is MNHEY, CDR2 SMNVEV (reference sequence). CDR3 length equals 15 residues. In nucleotides, the CDR3 is TGTGCCAGCAGTTTCCGAGGCCTCAACCAAAACCCGTTAGTCTTT. This translates into CASSFRGLNQNPLVF.

This clonotype has just one count. The chain is built from TRBV12-3 or TRBV12-4 and TRBJ1-1; no clear D gene. This CDR3 spans 14 amino acids. V lost 1 base and J 6 bases, leaving 12 bases between the germline ends. CDR3 sequence: CASSLGVGEAEAFF. Here the CDR3 DNA reads TGTGCCAGCAGTTTAGGAGTGGGAGAAGCTGAAGCTTTCTTT.

This clonotype was detected many times. The rearrangement links TRBV2 to TRBJ1-1, with D unresolved. Between the trimmed V and J ends, which lost 5 bases and 11 bases, there was a span of 12 bases. CDR3 size: 11 residues. The germline CDR1 and CDR2 sequences are SNHLY and FYNNEI. CDR3 in DNA: TGTGCCAGCAGTCTTGGGGTGGTCGCTTTCTTT. It translates to CASSLGVVAFF.

This clonotype has a count of ten or more. The chain recombines TRBV11-3 with TRBJ1-2, with 7 positions matching TRBD1. CDR3 length: 15 residues. Trimming removed 4 bases from V and 0 bases from J; junction bases left unmatched: 5. Germline V gene data show CDR1 as SGHNT and CDR2 as YENEEA. The CDR3 spells CASSSGTDTNYGYTF. The DNA of the CDR3 is TGTGCCAGCAGCTCTGGGACAGATACTAACTATGGCTACACCTTC.

The gene calls are TRBV11-2 and TRBJ2-5; 7 bases map to TRBD2. The CDR3 covers 14 residues. Trimming cost V 0 bases and J 2 bases; bases outside gene matches: 0. Germline V lookup: CDR1 SGHAT, CDR2 FQNNGV. As DNA, the CDR3 is TGTGCCAGCAGCTTAGAAGCGGGGCAAGAGACCCAGTACTTC. This encodes CASSLEAGQETQYF. The variable domain in full, with the rest retrieved from reference TRBV11-2 and TRBJ2-5, is EAGVAQSPRYKIIEKRQSVAFWCNPISGHATLYWYQQILGQGPKLLIQFQNNGVVDDSQLPKDRFSAERLKGVDSTLKIQPAKLEDSAVYLCASSLEAGQETQYFGPGTRLLVL.

This clonotype has a single count. The chain couples TRBV7-8 to TRBJ1-1, with 9 bases lining up with TRBD1. The CDR3 sequence is 15 residues long. V gave up 3 bases and J gave up 5 bases; unmatched junction bases: 7. Germline V CDR1 and CDR2: SGHVS, FQNEAQ. CDR3 region: CASSLVGQGRTEAFF. CDR3 DNA: TGTGCCAGCAGCTTGGTGGGACAGGGTCGGACTGAAGCTTTCTTT.

In this sample, this clonotype turned up a few times. The chain is built from TRBV2 and TRBJ1-5, with TRBD1 matching over 7 bases. Trimming at V came to 4 bases and at J to 6 bases, leaving 6 bases not matched to a gene. CDR1 and CDR2 (germline): SNHLY, FYNNEI. The CDR3 sequence is 14 residues long. The CDR3 spells CASSGRGGIQPQHF. Written as DNA, the CDR3 is TGTGCCAGCAGTGGTAGAGGGGGCATTCAGCCCCAGCATTTT.

This clonotype has ten or more counts. V gene TRBV27 combines with J gene TRBJ1-1; perhaps TRBD1 as D (5 bases). The germline V and J ends were trimmed by 5 bases and 6 bases, with 13 bases remaining between them. CDR1 and CDR2 from the germline V gene are MNHEY and SMNVEV (reference sequence). The length of the CDR3 is 13 residues. CDR3 DNA: TGTGCCAGCAGTACCAGTTGGGGCGCTGAAGCTTTCTTT. This encodes CASSTSWGAEAFF.

This clonotype was counted a single time. The chain links TRBV6-2 or TRBV6-3 to TRBJ2-7; 7 bases are shared with TRBD1. Germline lookup yields CDR1 MNHEY and CDR2 SVGEGT. This CDR3 is 19 amino acids long. The J segment lost 3 bases and the V segment lost 0 bases, leaving 17 bases of the junction unmatched. Here the CDR3 reads CASSYSSGLGTEHLYEQYF. DNA for the CDR3: TGTGCCAGCAGTTACTCTTCGGGGTTGGGGACAGAGCACCTCTACGAGCAGTACTTC.

Remarks on this clonotype: A much larger clone sits a single nucleotide away, making a read error possible. This chain joins TRBV10-3 and TRBJ1-5, with 9 positions matching TRBD1. The CDR3 loop spans 15 amino acids. Germline assignment: CDR1 ENHRY and CDR2 SYGVKD. As DNA, the CDR3 is TGTGCCATCACTGAGGGGACAGGGCGGGATCAGCCCCAGCATTTT. It yields the protein CAITEGTGRDQPQHF.

The rearrangement uses TRBV6-2 or TRBV6-3 and TRBJ1-1; 8 bases line up with TRBD1. V dropped 0 bases and J dropped 12; count of bases not matched to a gene: 6. The length of the CDR3 is 13 residues. Per the germline V gene, CDR1 is MNHEY and CDR2 is SVGEGT. The CDR3 protein is CASSYSSDRVTFF. The CDR3 nucleotides are TGTGCCAGCAGTTACTCTTCGGACAGGGTCACTTTCTTT.

This clonotype has ten or more counts. The V call is TRBV27, the J call TRBJ2-5; 8 bases agree with TRBD1. Germline V CDR1 and CDR2: MNHEY, SMNVEV (reference sequence). This CDR3 region has 15 residues. V gave up 5 bases and J gave up 5 bases; unmatched junction bases: 10. The CDR3 region has the DNA TGTGCCAGCAGTCCCGGGACAGGTCAGCAGGAGACCCAGTACTTC. Its protein product is CASSPGTGQQETQYF.

This clonotype was found many times. This chain uses TRBV9 with TRBJ1-1, with unresolved D. Germline V CDR1 and CDR2: SGDLS, YYNGEE. There are 15 residues in the CDR3. V dropped 0 bases and J dropped 1 base, with 10 bases sitting between them. The CDR3 DNA is TGTGCCAGCAGCGTAGACGGGGTGTCGAACACTGAAGCTTTCTTT. Protein sequence: CASSVDGVSNTEAFF.

Many counts were recorded for this clonotype. The chain recombines TRBV4-1 with TRBJ1-6; 7 bases match TRBD1. The CDR3 is 15 residues long. CDR1 and CDR2 from the germline V gene are MGHRA and YSYEKL. J was trimmed by 10 bases and V by 1 base; bases with no gene match: 7. The CDR3 region is CASSQVKGAGSPLHF. CDR3 coding DNA: TGCGCCAGCAGCCAAGTGAAGGGGGCAGGGTCACCCCTCCACTTT.

This clonotype was seen at least ten times. The J gene is TRBJ2-7, the V gene TRBV6-5; 7 bases are shared with TRBD1. This CDR3 spans 14 amino acids. From germline, CDR1 is MNHEY and CDR2 SVGAGI. V lost 6 bases to trimming and J lost 0 bases; unmatched junction nucleotides: 5. The CDR3 region is CASRPQGNSYEQYF. CDR3 coding DNA: TGTGCCAGCAGGCCACAGGGGAACTCCTACGAGCAGTACTTC.